The 26 T cell receptor beta chains presented below share a single source sample, sequenced in a study of T cell responses to AZD1222 COVID-19 vaccine. The method was immunoSEQ multiplex PCR; TCRdb's version includes in-frame clones alone and lacks a portion of them. This sample has 100,000 to 150,000 clones, with roughly 85% found just once. This sample comprised peripheral blood, obtained 28 days after the second dose of the MenACWY control vaccine. These receptors originate from an adult who received the MenACWY meningococcal vaccine as a control.

This clone was seen repeatedly, ten times or more. The chain couples TRBV12-3 or TRBV12-4 to TRBJ1-3; 9 nucleotides align to TRBD1. The CDR3 runs 12 residues. J lost 11 bases, V lost 6 bases, and 5 bases had no gene match. Here the CDR3 reads CASSYRGQAIYF. As DNA, the CDR3 is TGTGCCAGCAGCTACAGGGGGCAAGCCATATATTTT.

The chain couples TRBV6-2 or TRBV6-3 to TRBJ2-1; 9 bases match TRBD2. The germline V gene has CDR1 MNHEY and CDR2 SVGEGT. Trimming at V came to 4 bases and at J to 7 bases, leaving 11 bases not matched to a gene. This CDR3 has 16 residues. The chain's CDR3 is CASSFQRGAPGNEQFF. The CDR3 region has the DNA TGTGCCAGCAGTTTCCAGCGGGGGGCTCCAGGGAATGAGCAGTTCTTC.

This clone was seen a few times. The chain links TRBV6-2 or TRBV6-3 to TRBJ2-3; D is unclear. The CDR3 totals 14 residues. Trimming pared 6 bases from V and 5 bases from J, leaving 15 bases between. Per the germline V gene, CDR1 is MNHEY and CDR2 is SVGEGT. CDR3 DNA sequence: TGTGCCAGCAGCCCCCTAAGGGCCCAAGATACGCAGTATTTT. It codes for CASSPLRAQDTQYF.

The chain employs TRBV5-5 and TRBJ2-5; D is possibly TRBD1 (5 bases). Between the trimmed V and J ends, which lost 6 bases and 4 bases, there was a span of 19 bases. CDR1 and CDR2 from the germline V gene are SGHKS and YYEKEE (reference sequence). The CDR3 contains 15 residues. The CDR3 loop reads CASTPRPGNRETQYF. The CDR3 DNA sequence: TGTGCCAGCACCCCGCGCCCAGGGAACAGAGAGACCCAGTACTTC.

V and J are TRBV25-1 and TRBJ1-2, with D possibly matching TRBD1 (6 bases). CDR1 is MGHDK and CDR2 is SYGVNS in the germline V gene. This CDR3 contains 18 residues. Trimming removed 6 bases from V and 3 bases from J, with 26 bases in between. The CDR3 spells CASRKQGPAAARDYGYTF. The CDR3 DNA reads as TGTGCCAGCAGGAAACAGGGCCCGGCGGCCGCCCGGGACTATGGCTACACCTTC.

The chain carries TRBV6-2 or TRBV6-3 and TRBJ1-1; D is ambiguous. The germline gives CDR1 MNHEY, CDR2 SVGEGT. The CDR3 sequence is 13 residues long. The V end was cut by 2 bases, the J end by 11 bases, with 15 bases between. The CDR3 sequence is CASSYPYVGEAFF. The CDR3 coding sequence is TGTGCCAGCAGTTACCCGTACGTGGGAGAGGCTTTCTTT.

There are a few counts of this clone. V gene TRBV19 combines with J gene TRBJ1-5; D is uncertain. The germline gives CDR1 LNHDA, CDR2 SQIVND (reference sequence). The CDR3 sequence is 17 residues long. With 3 bases removed from V and 0 bases from J, the gap between germline ends came to 15 bases. CDR3: CASSIIGSQFSNQPQHF. The CDR3 nucleotides are TGTGCCAGTAGTATTATCGGAAGTCAGTTTAGCAATCAGCCCCAGCATTTT.

The chain is built from TRBV9 and TRBJ2-5, with unresolved D. The CDR3 length is 14 residues. Germline CDR1 reads SGDLS; CDR2 reads YYNGEE. Trimming took off 0 bases at V and 0 bases at J, with 6 bases between the two ends. DNA for the CDR3: TGTGCCAGCAGCGTAGGGGTAGACCAAGAGACCCAGTACTTC. Translating gives CASSVGVDQETQYF.

This rearrangement joins TRBV2 to TRBJ1-3, with 8 nucleotides matching TRBD1. CDR1 and CDR2 (germline): SNHLY, FYNNEI. J was trimmed by 4 bases and V by 6 bases; bases with no gene match: 8. The CDR3 is 15 amino acids. Here the CDR3 reads CASSLDRAAGNTIYF. The CDR3 DNA sequence: TGTGCCAGCAGCTTGGACAGGGCGGCAGGAAACACCATATATTTT.

This chain connects TRBV27 to TRBJ1-2, with D perhaps matching TRBD1 (5 bases). CDR1 is MNHEY, CDR2 SMNVEV, per germline (reference sequence). The CDR3 runs 15 residues. V was clipped by 5 bases and J by 4 bases, with 17 bases between them. CDR3 sequence: CASSPFSGTAYGYTF. In DNA form, the CDR3 reads TGTGCCAGCAGTCCCTTCTCCGGGACGGCCTATGGCTACACCTTC.

This clone has more than one count but fewer than ten. The V and J genes are TRBV6-4 and TRBJ1-1; a weak D match, TRBD1 (5 bases). V lost 2 bases and J 5 bases, leaving 9 bases between the germline ends. CDR1 is MRHNA and CDR2 is SNTAGT in the germline V gene. The CDR3 loop spans 13 amino acids. CDR3 sequence (DNA): TGTGCCAGCAGTGACGGTGAGGGGACTGAAGCTTTCTTT. Translation: CASSDGEGTEAFF.

The chain carries TRBV11-3 and TRBJ2-3; no firm D call. Germline loops: CDR1 SGHNT, CDR2 YENEEA. The length of the CDR3 is 15 residues. Trimming took off 3 bases at V and 3 bases at J, with 13 bases between the two ends. The CDR3 nucleotides read TGTGCCAGCAGCTTTGGGGTCTCGGAAACAGATACGCAGTATTTT. It specifies CASSFGVSETDTQYF.

This clone was detected once. The chain is built from TRBV11-2 and TRBJ1-6; D is unclear. The CDR3 is 14 amino acids. Germline CDR1 is SGHAT and CDR2 is FQNNGV. V was clipped by 5 bases and J by 0 bases, with 5 bases between them. CDR3 region: CASSRSSYNSPLHF. The CDR3 DNA is TGTGCCAGCAGCCGAAGCTCCTATAATTCACCCCTCCACTTT. Supplemented by reference TRBV11-2 and TRBJ1-6, the full variable domain reads EAGVAQSPRYKIIEKRQSVAFWCNPISGHATLYWYQQILGQGPKLLIQFQNNGVVDDSQLPKDRFSAERLKGVDSTLKIQPAKLEDSAVYLCASSRSSYNSPLHFGNGTRLTVT.

In its sample, this clone was seen a few times. This sequence joins TRBV4-1 and TRBJ1-1; 7 bases map to TRBD1. The germline V gene has CDR1 MGHRA and CDR2 YSYEKL. The CDR3 extends over 17 amino acids. The V gene end was trimmed by 1 base and the J gene end by 0 bases; junction bases not matched to a gene: 8. The CDR3 spells CASSQGVLGQLNTEAFF. Written as DNA, the CDR3 is TGCGCCAGCAGCCAAGGGGTCTTGGGACAGCTGAACACTGAAGCTTTCTTT.

V and J are TRBV19 and TRBJ1-5; the D is unclear. Germline V gene sequence: CDR1 LNHDA, CDR2 SQIVND (reference sequence). Trimming took 7 bases from V and 1 from J, leaving 14 bases between them. The CDR3 is 15 residues long. In DNA form, the CDR3 reads TGTGCCAGTAAACCGGGCCGTGGGAGCAATCAGCCCCAGCATTTT. Translated: CASKPGRGSNQPQHF.

V usage is TRBV19 and J usage is TRBJ2-2, with TRBD1 matching 8 bases. The CDR3 covers 16 residues. V dropped 3 bases and J dropped 2; count of bases not matched to a gene: 5. Germline V gives CDR1 LNHDA, CDR2 SQIVND (reference sequence). The CDR3 loop reads CASSMRAGGNTGELFF. CDR3 in DNA: TGTGCCAGTAGTATGAGGGCAGGGGGCAACACCGGGGAGCTGTTTTTT. Together with reference TRBV19 and TRBJ2-2, the CDR3 gives the full variable domain: DGGITQSPKYLFRKEGQNVTLSCEQNLNHDAMYWYRQDPGQGLRLIYYSQIVNDFQKGDIAEGYSVSREKKESFPLTVTSAQKNPTAFYLCASSMRAGGNTGELFFGEGSRLTVL.

The genes are TRBV2 and TRBJ2-3; perhaps D is TRBD1 or TRBD2 (5 bases each). This CDR3 contains 12 residues. The V gene lost 4 bases and the J gene lost 5 bases, with 7 bases spanning the gap. Germline CDR1 reads SNHLY; CDR2 reads FYNNEI. CDR3 loop: CASSGDGDTQYF. CDR3 bases: TGTGCCAGCAGTGGGGACGGAGATACGCAGTATTTT.

The V call is TRBV28, the J call TRBJ1-2; D not certain. Germline CDR1 MDHEN, CDR2 SYDVKM. The CDR3 has 14 amino acids. The V end lost 2 bases, the J end lost 6 bases, and 13 bases lay between the germline ends. The CDR3: CASSLGKSQNGYTF. The CDR3 DNA reads TGTGCCAGCAGTTTAGGGAAAAGTCAGAATGGCTACACCTTC.

This chain joins TRBV10-3 and TRBJ1-1; D gene unclear. V was pared by 2 bases and J by 8 bases, with 9 bases between. This CDR3 has 12 amino acids. The germline V gene has CDR1 ENHRY and CDR2 SYGVKD. CDR3 protein: CAISEKGTEAFF. The CDR3 nucleotides are TGTGCCATCAGTGAGAAAGGAACCGAAGCTTTCTTT.

Here the CDR3 DNA reads TGTGCCAGTAGAAGGCGGCAGGGAGGTGAAAAACTGTTTTTT. Protein: CASRRRQGGEKLFF. This sequence joins TRBV19 and TRBJ1-4; a weak D match, TRBD1 (5 bases). The CDR3 extends over 14 amino acids. Germline assignment: CDR1 LNHDA and CDR2 SQIVND (reference sequence). Deletions cut 6 bases from V and 7 bases from J, with 15 bases between.

This chain links TRBV3-1 (or the pseudogene TRBV3-2) with TRBJ2-1; D perhaps matches TRBD2 (6 bases). Germline V gene sequence: CDR1 LGHDT, CDR2 YNNKEL (reference sequence). The CDR3 contains 13 residues. Trimming took off 3 bases at V and 9 bases at J, with 12 bases between the two ends. CDR3 nucleotides: TGTGCCAGCAGCCAGTTCCACGGGGGTGAGCAGTTCTTC. This translates into CASSQFHGGEQFF.

The rearrangement joins TRBV3-1 (or the pseudogene TRBV3-2) to TRBJ1-5, with no clear D. The CDR3 has 13 amino acids. Germline V lookup: CDR1 LGHDT, CDR2 YNNKEL (reference sequence). Trimming removed 0 bases from V and 5 bases from J, with 5 bases in between. CDR3 DNA: TGTGCCAGCAGCCAAGATCTGGATCAGCCCCAGCATTTT. Its protein is CASSQDLDQPQHF.

The CDR3 region has the DNA TGTGCCAGCAGCTTGAACCGGGACCGGCGGACTGAAGCTTTCTTT. Translating gives CASSLNRDRRTEAFF. This sequence joins TRBV11-2 and TRBJ1-1; D perhaps matches TRBD1 (5 bases). The CDR3 covers 15 residues. CDR1 SGHAT and CDR2 FQNNGV come from the germline V gene. Deletions cut 3 bases from V and 5 bases from J, with 16 bases between.

The chain joins TRBV28 to TRBJ2-1, with no clear D. Germline V gene data show CDR1 as MDHEN and CDR2 as SYDVKM. Trimming shortened V by 3 bases and J by 3 bases, and 6 bases separated the two germline ends. The CDR3 is 13 amino acids. The CDR3 DNA follows: TGTGCCAGCAGTTTTTACCGCTACAATGAGCAGTTCTTC. Protein: CASSFYRYNEQFF.

The gene calls are TRBV5-6 and TRBJ1-2; TRBD1 agrees at 10 bases. Germline CDR1 SGHDT, CDR2 YYEEEE. CDR3 length: 15 residues. Germline trimming cut 4 bases from V and 2 bases from J; bases unmatched to any gene: 5. In DNA form, the CDR3 reads TGTGCCAGCAGCCCCCAGGGACAGGGGAACTATGGCTACACCTTC. The encoded protein is CASSPQGQGNYGYTF.

The chain links TRBV28 to TRBJ1-4, with D perhaps TRBD1 (6 bases). The germline V and J ends were trimmed by 5 bases and 6 bases, with 13 bases remaining between them. Germline lookup yields CDR1 MDHEN and CDR2 SYDVKM. This CDR3 has 14 amino acids. This CDR3 reads CASSLPGGDEKLFF. DNA of the CDR3: TGTGCCAGCAGTCTCCCCGGGGGCGATGAAAAACTGTTTTTT.